The clone carrying this T cell receptor (beta chain) appeared many times. This sample was taken from a study of Graves' ophthalmopathy and Graves' hyperthyroidism. RNA served as the template for amplifying TCR beta CDR3 regions. Second-round multiplex PCR came after first-round RT-PCR with HTBI primers. Using its own MiXCR run on the multiplex PCR reads, TCRdb lists one record per CDR3 protein. This table holds hundreds of thousands of distinct CDR3 sequences, less than 20% found once. The CDR3 loop spans 17 amino acids. V lost 5 bases and J lost 0; bases outside the gene matches: 4. Germline CDR1 MNHNS, CDR2 SASEGT.

This chain connects TRBV6-1 to TRBJ1-6, with TRBD1 matching over 10 bases. The TCR originated in a woman aged 18 to 35 with stable Graves' hyperthyroidism. Sequencing was done on a sample of peripheral blood. CDR3 protein: CASSKGQGSSYNSPLHF. For the CDR3, the DNA is TGTGCCAGCAGTAAGGGACAGGGGAGCTCCTATAATTCACCCCTCCACTTT.